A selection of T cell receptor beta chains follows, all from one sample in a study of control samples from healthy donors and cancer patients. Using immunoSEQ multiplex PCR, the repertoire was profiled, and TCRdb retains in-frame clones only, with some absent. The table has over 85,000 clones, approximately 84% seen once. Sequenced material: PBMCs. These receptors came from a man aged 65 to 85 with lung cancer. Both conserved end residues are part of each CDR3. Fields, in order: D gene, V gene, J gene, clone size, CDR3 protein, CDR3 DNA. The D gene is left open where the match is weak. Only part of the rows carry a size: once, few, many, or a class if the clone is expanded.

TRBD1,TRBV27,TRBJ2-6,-,CASSATGTGPGANVLTF,TGTGCCAGCAGCGCAACCGGGACAGGTCCTGGGGCCAACGTCCTGACTTTC
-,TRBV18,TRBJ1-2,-,CASSLFQDTANYGYTF,TGTGCCAGCTCACTCTTCCAGGACACCGCTAACTATGGCTACACCTTC
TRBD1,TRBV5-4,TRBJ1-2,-,CASSTGQLGGYTF,TGTGCCAGCAGCACGGGACAGCTGGGCGGCTACACCTTC
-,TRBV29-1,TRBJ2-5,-,CSVRKGAQETQYF,TGCAGCGTCCGAAAGGGAGCCCAAGAGACCCAGTACTTC
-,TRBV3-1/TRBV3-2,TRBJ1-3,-,CASSRQTGNTIYF,TGTGCCAGCAGCCGCCAGACCGGTAACACCATATATTTT
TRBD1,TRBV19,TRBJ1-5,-,CASSVQGFANQPQHF,TGTGCCAGTAGTGTACAGGGGTTCGCCAATCAGCCCCAGCATTTT
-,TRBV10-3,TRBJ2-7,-,CAIKDTRSGHEQYF,TGTGCCATCAAGGACACCAGGTCGGGCCACGAGCAGTACTTC
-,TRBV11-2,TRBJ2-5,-,CASSSGLVETQYF,TGTGCCAGCAGCTCAGGACTGGTGGAGACCCAGTACTTC
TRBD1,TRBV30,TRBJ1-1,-,CAFHRGYWTEAFF,TGTGCCTTCCACAGGGGGTATTGGACTGAAGCTTTCTTT
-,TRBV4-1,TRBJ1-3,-,CASSQDLGGYSGNTIYF,TGCGCCAGCAGCCAAGATCTGGGGGGCTATTCTGGAAACACCATATATTTT
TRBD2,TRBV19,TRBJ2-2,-,CASSPRLAGEVGELFF,TGTGCCAGTAGTCCCCGACTAGCGGGGGAGGTAGGGGAGCTGTTTTTT
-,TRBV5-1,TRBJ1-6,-,CASSPSQGSYNSPLHF,TGCGCCAGCAGCCCTTCGCAGGGGTCCTATAATTCACCCCTCCACTTT
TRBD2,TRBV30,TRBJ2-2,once,CAWRFGLADTGELFF,TGTGCCTGGAGATTTGGACTAGCGGACACCGGGGAGCTGTTTTTT
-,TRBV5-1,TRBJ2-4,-,CASRDPGVKNIQYF,TGCGCCAGCAGGGACCCGGGGGTCAAAAACATTCAGTACTTC
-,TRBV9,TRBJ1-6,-,CASSVADELYNSPLHF,TGTGCCAGCAGCGTAGCGGACGAACTCTATAATTCACCCCTCCACTTT
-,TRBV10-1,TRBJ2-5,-,CASSGGKGTAQETQYF,TGCGCCAGCAGTGGCGGGAAGGGGACAGCACAAGAGACCCAGTACTTC
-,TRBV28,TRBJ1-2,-,CASSSVGGGTF,-
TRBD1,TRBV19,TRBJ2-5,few,CASNKRGGGGETQYF,TGTGCCAGTAATAAGAGAGGGGGCGGAGGAGAGACCCAGTACTTC
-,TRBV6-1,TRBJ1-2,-,CASSERGYGYTF,TGTGCCAGCAGTGAAAGAGGTTACGGCTACACCTTC
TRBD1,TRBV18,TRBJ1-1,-,CASSPSTGSATEAFF,TGTGCCAGCTCACCCTCGACAGGGTCTGCCACTGAAGCTTTCTTT
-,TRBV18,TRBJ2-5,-,CASSPVTRSETQYF,TGTGCCAGCTCACCAGTGACTAGGTCGGAGACCCAGTACTTC
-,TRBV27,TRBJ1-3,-,CASSLYGTDSGNTIYF,TGTGCCAGCAGTTTATATGGGACGGACTCTGGAAACACCATATATTTT
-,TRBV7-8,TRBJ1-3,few,CASSALSGSGNTIYF,TGTGCCAGCAGCGCCTTGTCAGGGTCTGGAAACACCATATATTTT
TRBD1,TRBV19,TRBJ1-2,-,CASNSRDRGVYGYTF,TGTGCCAGTAACTCCCGGGACAGGGGCGTCTATGGCTACACCTTC
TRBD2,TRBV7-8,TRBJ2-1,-,CASSGGLAGFEQFF,TGTGCCAGCAGCGGCGGACTAGCGGGTTTTGAGCAGTTCTTC
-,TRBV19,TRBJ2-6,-,CASMSGFPGANVLTF,TGTGCCAGTATGTCGGGTTTTCCTGGGGCCAACGTCCTGACTTTC
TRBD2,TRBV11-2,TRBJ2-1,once,CASSLTSGGAYNEQFF,TGTGCCAGCAGCTTAACCAGCGGGGGGGCTTACAATGAGCAGTTCTTC
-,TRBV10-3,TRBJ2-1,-,CAISDRVTEQFF,TGTGCCATCAGTGATCGGGTTACGGAGCAGTTCTTC
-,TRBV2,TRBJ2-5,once,CASREGGKETQYF,TGTGCCAGCAGGGAGGGGGGAAAAGAGACCCAGTACTTC
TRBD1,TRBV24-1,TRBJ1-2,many,CATSGTGDYGYTF,TGTGCCACCAGTGGGACAGGGGACTATGGCTACACCTTC
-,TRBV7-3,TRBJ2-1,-,CASSSQPGPEQFF,TGTGCCAGCAGCTCCCAACCGGGACCGGAGCAGTTCTTC
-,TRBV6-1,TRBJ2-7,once,CASRGARREQYF,TGTGCCAGCAGGGGGGCGCGGAGGGAGCAGTACTTC
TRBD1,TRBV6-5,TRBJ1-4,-,CASSYTRTGDDEKLFF,TGTGCCAGCAGTTACACTAGGACAGGGGATGATGAAAAACTGTTTTTT
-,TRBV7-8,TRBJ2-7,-,CASSYEIRGPTSYEQYF,TGTGCCAGCAGTTACGAAATAAGGGGACCGACCTCCTACGAGCAGTACTTC
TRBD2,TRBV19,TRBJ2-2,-,CASTLAAANTGELFF,TGTGCCAGTACCCTAGCGGCAGCGAACACCGGGGAGCTGTTTTTT
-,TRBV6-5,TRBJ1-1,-,CASSTGLAVTEAFF,TGTGCCAGCAGTACAGGGTTAGCGGTCACTGAAGCTTTCTTT
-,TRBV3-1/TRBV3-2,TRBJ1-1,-,CASSRGGWTTEAFF,TGTGCCAGCAGCCGTGGGGGATGGACCACTGAAGCTTTCTTT
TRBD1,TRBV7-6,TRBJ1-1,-,CASSLRTGPNTEAFF,TGTGCCAGCAGCTTAAGGACAGGACCGAACACTGAAGCTTTCTTT
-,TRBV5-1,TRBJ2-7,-,CASSFSYEQYF,TGCGCCAGCAGCTTCTCCTACGAGCAGTACTTC
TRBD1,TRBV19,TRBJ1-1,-,CATSAGTGGTEAFF,TGTGCCACCTCGGCTGGGACAGGGGGGACTGAAGCTTTCTTT
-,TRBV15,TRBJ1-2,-,CATSRDGQGGIYGYTF,TGTGCCACCAGCAGAGATGGGCAGGGCGGAATCTATGGCTACACCTTC
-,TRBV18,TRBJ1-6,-,CASSGVDNSPLHF,TGTGCCAGCTCAGGGGTCGATAATTCACCCCTCCACTTT
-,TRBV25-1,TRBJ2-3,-,CASSETATDTQYF,TGTGCCAGCAGTGAAACAGCCACAGATACGCAGTATTTT
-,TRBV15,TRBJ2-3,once,CATSRAGTKDTQYF,TGTGCCACCAGCAGAGCCGGGACCAAAGATACGCAGTATTTT
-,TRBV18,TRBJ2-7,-,CASSPLPGSIDEQYF,TGTGCCAGCTCACCACTTCCCGGTAGTATCGACGAGCAGTACTTC
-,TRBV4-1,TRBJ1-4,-,CASSQASSGDREKLFF,TGCGCCAGCAGCCAAGCAAGTTCGGGGGATCGCGAAAAACTGTTTTTT
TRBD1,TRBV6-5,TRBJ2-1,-,CASSRQGYNEQFF,TGTGCCAGCAGTCGACAGGGTTACAATGAGCAGTTCTTC
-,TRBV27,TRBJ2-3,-,CASSWGPDTQYF,TGTGCCAGCTCCTGGGGCCCAGATACGCAGTATTTT
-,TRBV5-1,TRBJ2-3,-,CASSLGGAVTDTQYF,TGCGCCAGCAGCTTGGGGGGGGCGGTCACAGATACGCAGTATTTT
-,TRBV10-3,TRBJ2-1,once,CAIRKQIDGGDEQFF,TGTGCCATCAGAAAACAAATAGATGGGGGCGATGAGCAGTTCTTC
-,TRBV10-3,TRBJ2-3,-,CAISGLNTDTQYF,TGTGCCATCAGCGGACTGAACACAGATACGCAGTATTTT